This T cell receptor (beta chain) was sequenced for a study of cytomegalovirus exposure and HLA in healthy donors. Study outcomes and limitations: Cytomegalovirus-associated TCR beta chains were listed, numbering 164. Another analysis was done later, and it associated over 15,000 TCR beta sequences with HLA alleles at 0.05 false discovery rate. Exclusion applied to some V segments, including TRBV6-2 and TRBV6-3, as they were indistinguishable.

PCR was performed using 60 Vbeta and 13 Jbeta primers. Only in-frame clones appear in the TCRdb table, and some are missing; sequencing was by immunoSEQ multiplex PCR. The data contain 150,000 or so clones, 70% to 90% of them singletons. Worth noting for this clone: Its antigen is as yet unknown.

The CDR3 sequence is 16 residues long. The germline CDR1 and CDR2 sequences are MDHEN and SYDVKM. V was clipped by 4 bases and J by 2 bases, with 15 bases between them. J is TRBJ2-1 and V is TRBV28, with D maybe TRBD2 (6 bases). Input material: PBMCs. This sequence was found in a woman between 18 and 29 years old in good health and CMV-seronegative. CDR3 sequence reads: CASSSGAGWAYNEQFF. As DNA, the CDR3 is TGTGCCAGCAGTTCGGGCGCGGGATGGGCCTACAATGAGCAGTTCTTC.